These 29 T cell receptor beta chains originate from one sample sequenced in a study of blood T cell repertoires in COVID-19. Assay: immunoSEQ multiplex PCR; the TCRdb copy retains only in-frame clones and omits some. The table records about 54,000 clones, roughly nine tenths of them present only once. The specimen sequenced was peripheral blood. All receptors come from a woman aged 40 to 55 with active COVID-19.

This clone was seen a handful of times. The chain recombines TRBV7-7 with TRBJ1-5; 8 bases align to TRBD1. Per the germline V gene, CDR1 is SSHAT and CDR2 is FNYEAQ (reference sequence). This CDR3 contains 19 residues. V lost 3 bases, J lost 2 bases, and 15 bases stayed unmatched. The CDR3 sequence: CASSFPDREVDIGNQPQHF. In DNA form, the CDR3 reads TGTGCCAGCAGCTTCCCGGACAGGGAGGTGGATATTGGCAATCAGCCCCAGCATTTT. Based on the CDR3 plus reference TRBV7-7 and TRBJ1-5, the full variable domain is GAGVSQSPRYKVTKRGQDVTLRCDPISSHATLYWYQQALGQGPEFLTYFNYEAQPDKSGLPSDRFSAERPEGSISTLTIQRTEQRDSAMYRCASSFPDREVDIGNQPQHFGDGTRLSIL.

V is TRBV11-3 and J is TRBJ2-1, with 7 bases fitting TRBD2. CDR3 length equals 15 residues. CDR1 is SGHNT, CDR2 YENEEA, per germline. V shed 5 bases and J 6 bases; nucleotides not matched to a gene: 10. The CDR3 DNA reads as TGTGCCAGCAGCCCGCGGGGAACGGGGGGCAATGAGCAGTTCTTC. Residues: CASSPRGTGGNEQFF.

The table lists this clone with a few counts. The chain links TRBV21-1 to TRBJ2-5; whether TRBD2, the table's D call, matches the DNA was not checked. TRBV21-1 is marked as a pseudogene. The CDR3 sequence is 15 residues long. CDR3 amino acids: CASPPASGGVETQYF. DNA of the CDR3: TGTGCCAGCCCCCCGGCTAGCGGGGGTGTTGAGACCCAGTACTTC.

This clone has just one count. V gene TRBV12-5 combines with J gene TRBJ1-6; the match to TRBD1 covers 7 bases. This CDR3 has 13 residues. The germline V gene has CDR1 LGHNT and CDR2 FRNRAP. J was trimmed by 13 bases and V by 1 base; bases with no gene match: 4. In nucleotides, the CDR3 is TGTGCTAGTGGTTTGGGACAGGGATGGCCCCTCCACTTT. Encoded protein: CASGLGQGWPLHF. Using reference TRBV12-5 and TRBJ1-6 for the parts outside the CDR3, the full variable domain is DARVTQTPRHKVTEMGQEVTMRCQPILGHNTVFWYRQTMMQGLELLAYFRNRAPLDDSGMPKDRFSAEMPDATLATLKIQPSEPRDSAVYFCASGLGQGWPLHFGNGTRLTVT.

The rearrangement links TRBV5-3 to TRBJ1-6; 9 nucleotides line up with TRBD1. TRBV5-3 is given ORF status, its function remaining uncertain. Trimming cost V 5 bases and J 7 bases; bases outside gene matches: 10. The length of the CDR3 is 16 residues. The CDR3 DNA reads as TGTGCCAGAAGTTCCGGGACAGGGAGGCTAAATTCACCCCTCCACTTT. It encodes CARSSGTGRLNSPLHF.

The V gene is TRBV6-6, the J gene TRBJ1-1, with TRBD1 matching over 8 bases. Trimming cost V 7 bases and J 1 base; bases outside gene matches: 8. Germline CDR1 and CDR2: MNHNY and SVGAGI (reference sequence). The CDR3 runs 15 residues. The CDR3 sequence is CASTRGLGGNTEAFF. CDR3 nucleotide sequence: TGTGCCAGCACCAGGGGGCTGGGGGGGAACACTGAAGCTTTCTTT.

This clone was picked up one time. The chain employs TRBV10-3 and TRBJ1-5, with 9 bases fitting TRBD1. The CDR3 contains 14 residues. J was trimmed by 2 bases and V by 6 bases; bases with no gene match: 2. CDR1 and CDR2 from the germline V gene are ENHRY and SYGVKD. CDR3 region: CAIRDRGGNQPQHF. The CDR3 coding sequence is TGTGCCATCAGGGACAGGGGAGGCAATCAGCCCCAGCATTTT.

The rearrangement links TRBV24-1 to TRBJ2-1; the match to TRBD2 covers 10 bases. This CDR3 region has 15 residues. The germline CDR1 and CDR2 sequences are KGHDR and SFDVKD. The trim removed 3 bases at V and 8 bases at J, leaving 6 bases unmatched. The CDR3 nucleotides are TGTGCCACCAGTGATCAAGCGGGGGGGTTGGATGAGCAGTTCTTC. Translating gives CATSDQAGGLDEQFF.

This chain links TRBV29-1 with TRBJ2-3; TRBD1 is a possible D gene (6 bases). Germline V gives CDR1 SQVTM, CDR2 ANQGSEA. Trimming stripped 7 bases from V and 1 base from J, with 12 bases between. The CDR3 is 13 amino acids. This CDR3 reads CSATGTRTDTQYF. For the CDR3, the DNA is TGCAGCGCGACCGGGACACGCACAGATACGCAGTATTTT.

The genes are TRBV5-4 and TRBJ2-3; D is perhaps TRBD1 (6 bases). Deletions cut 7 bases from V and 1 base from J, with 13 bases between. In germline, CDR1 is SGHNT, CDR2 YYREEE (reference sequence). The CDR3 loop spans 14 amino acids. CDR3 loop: CASGSQGGTDTQYF. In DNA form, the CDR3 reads TGTGCCAGCGGTTCACAGGGCGGCACAGATACGCAGTATTTT.

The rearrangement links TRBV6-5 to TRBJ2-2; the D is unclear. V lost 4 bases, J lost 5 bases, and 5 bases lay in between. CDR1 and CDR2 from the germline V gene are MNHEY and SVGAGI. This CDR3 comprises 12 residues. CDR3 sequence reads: CASSFYTGELFF. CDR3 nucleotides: TGTGCCAGCAGTTTTTATACCGGGGAGCTGTTTTTT.

Here the CDR3 reads CASSIVPGPQETQYF. In DNA form, the CDR3 reads TGTGCCAGTAGTATAGTTCCAGGTCCCCAAGAGACCCAGTACTTC. This chain uses TRBV19 with TRBJ2-5; no firm D call. CDR1 and CDR2 from the germline V gene are LNHDA and SQIVND (reference sequence). The CDR3 spans 15 residues. Trimming left V 1 base short and J 1 base short, with 10 bases between.

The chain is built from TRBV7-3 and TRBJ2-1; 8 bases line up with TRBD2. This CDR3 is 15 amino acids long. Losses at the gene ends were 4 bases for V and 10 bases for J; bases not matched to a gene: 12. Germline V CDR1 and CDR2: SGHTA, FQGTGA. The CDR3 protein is CASSSQPSSGGEQFF. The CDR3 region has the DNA TGTGCCAGCAGCTCCCAACCCTCCAGCGGGGGCGAGCAGTTCTTC.

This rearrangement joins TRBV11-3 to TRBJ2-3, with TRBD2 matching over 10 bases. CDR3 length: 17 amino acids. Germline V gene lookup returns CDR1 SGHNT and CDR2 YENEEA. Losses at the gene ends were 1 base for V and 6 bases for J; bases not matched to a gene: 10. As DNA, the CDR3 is TGTGCCAGCAGCTTAGCTGTCTCCAGCGGGGGGGCGGATACGCAGTATTTT. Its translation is CASSLAVSSGGADTQYF.

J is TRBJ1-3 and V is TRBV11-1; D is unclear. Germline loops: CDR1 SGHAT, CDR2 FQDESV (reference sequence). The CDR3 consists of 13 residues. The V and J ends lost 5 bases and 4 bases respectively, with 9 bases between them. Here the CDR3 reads CASSNLRGNTIYF. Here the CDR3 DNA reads TGTGCCAGCAGCAATTTGCGCGGAAACACCATATATTTT.

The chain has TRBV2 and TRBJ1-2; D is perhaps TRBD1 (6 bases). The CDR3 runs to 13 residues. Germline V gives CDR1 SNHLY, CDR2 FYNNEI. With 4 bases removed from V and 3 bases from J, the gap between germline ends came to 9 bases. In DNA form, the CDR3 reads TGTGCCAGCAGTGGGGCAGGGGACTATGGCTACACCTTC. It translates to CASSGAGDYGYTF.

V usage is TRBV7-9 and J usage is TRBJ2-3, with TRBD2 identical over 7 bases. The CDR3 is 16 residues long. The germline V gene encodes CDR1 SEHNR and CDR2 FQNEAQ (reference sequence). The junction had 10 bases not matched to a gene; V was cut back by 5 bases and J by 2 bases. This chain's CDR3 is CASSPSAGVNTDTQYF. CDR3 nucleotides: TGTGCCAGCAGCCCCAGTGCGGGGGTGAACACAGATACGCAGTATTTT.

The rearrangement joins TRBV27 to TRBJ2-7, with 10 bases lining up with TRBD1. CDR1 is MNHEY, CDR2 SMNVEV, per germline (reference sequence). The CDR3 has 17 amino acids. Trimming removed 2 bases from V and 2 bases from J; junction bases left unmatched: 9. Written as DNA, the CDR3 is TGTGCCAGCAGTTTAACCCTCGGACAGGGGGGTCCCTACGAGCAGTACTTC. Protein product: CASSLTLGQGGPYEQYF.

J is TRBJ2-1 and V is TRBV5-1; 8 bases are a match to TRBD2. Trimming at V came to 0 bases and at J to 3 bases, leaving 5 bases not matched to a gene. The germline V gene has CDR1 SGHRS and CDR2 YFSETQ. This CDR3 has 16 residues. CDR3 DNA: TGCGCCAGCAGCTTGGGGAGCGGGGGATACTACAATGAGCAGTTCTTC. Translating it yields CASSLGSGGYYNEQFF.

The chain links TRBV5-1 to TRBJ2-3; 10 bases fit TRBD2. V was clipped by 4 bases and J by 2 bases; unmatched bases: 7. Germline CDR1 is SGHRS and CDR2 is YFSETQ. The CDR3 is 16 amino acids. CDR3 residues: CASSPASGGTTDTQYF. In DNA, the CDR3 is TGCGCCAGCAGCCCTGCTAGCGGGGGTACCACAGATACGCAGTATTTT.

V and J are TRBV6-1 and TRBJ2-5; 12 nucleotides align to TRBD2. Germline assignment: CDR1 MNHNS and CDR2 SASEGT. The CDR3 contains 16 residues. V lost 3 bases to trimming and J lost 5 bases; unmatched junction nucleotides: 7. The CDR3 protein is CASSDPSGGAGETQYF. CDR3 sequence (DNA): TGTGCCAGCAGTGATCCTAGCGGGGGGGCCGGTGAGACCCAGTACTTC.

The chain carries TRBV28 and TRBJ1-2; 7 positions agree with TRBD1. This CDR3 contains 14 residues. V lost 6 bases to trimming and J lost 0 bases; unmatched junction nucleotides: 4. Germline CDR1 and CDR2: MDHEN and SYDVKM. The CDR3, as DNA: TGTGCCAGCAGCACAGGGGCGGCTAACTATGGCTACACCTTC. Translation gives CASSTGAANYGYTF.

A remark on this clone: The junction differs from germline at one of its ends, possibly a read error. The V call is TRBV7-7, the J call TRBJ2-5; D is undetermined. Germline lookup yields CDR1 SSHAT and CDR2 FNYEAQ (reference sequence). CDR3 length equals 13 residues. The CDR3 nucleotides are TGTGCTAGCAGCTTATACGGCCAAGAGACCCAGTACTTC. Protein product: CASSLYGQETQYF.

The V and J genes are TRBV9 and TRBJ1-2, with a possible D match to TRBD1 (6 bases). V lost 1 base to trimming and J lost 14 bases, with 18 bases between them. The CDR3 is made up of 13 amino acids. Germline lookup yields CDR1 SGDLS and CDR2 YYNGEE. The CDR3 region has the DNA TGTGCCAGCAGCGTAATTGCTGGGGGCGATTTAACCTTC. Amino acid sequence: CASSVIAGGDLTF.

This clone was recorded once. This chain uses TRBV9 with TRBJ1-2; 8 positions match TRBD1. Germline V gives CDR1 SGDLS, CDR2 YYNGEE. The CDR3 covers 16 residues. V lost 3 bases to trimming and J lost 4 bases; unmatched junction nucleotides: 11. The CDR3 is CASSAKGTGRIYGYTF. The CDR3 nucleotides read TGTGCCAGCAGCGCCAAGGGGACAGGCCGAATCTATGGCTACACCTTC.

The DNA for the CDR3 is TGTGCCAGCAGACCGGGGACAGGGGGCACTGAAGCTTTCTTT. Amino acid sequence: CASRPGTGGTEAFF. This rearrangement joins TRBV3-1 (or the pseudogene TRBV3-2) to TRBJ1-1, with TRBD1 identical over 11 bases. The CDR3 extends over 14 amino acids. V lost 6 bases to trimming and J lost 4 bases; unmatched junction nucleotides: 4. Germline assignment: CDR1 LGHDT and CDR2 YNNKEL (reference sequence).

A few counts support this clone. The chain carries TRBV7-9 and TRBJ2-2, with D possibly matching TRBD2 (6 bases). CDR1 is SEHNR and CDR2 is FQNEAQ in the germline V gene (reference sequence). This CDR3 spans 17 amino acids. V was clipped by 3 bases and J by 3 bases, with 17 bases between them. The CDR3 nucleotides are TGTGCCAGCAGCTTCCCCTTTGGGGGGTTGGACACCGGGGAGCTGTTTTTT. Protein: CASSFPFGGLDTGELFF.

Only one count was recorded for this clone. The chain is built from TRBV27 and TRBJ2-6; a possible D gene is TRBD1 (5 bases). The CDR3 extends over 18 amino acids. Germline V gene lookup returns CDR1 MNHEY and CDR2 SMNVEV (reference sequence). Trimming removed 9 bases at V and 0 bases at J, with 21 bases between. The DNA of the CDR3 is TGTGCCAGTTCGTCCTGGGGCAGTTCGATCTCTGGGGCCAACGTCCTGACTTTC. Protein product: CASSSWGSSISGANVLTF.

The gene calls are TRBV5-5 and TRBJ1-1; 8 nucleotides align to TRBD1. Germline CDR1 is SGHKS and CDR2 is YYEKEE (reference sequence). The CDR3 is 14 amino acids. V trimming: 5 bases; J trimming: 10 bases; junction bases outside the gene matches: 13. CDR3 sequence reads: CASSYPGGAPTAFF. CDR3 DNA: TGTGCCAGCAGTTACCCAGGGGGCGCCCCCACAGCTTTCTTT.